This record looks at one T cell receptor (beta chain) sequence and its context. The data were taken from a study of control samples from healthy donors and cancer patients. Profiled with immunoSEQ multiplex PCR; TCRdb holds only in-frame clones, not every one. The table records about 120,000 clones, 75% to 90% of them present only once. Trimming shortened V by 4 bases and J by 8 bases, and 16 bases separated the two germline ends. The germline V gene has CDR1 SGDLS and CDR2 YYNGEE. The CDR3 has 15 amino acids. The chain combines TRBV9 with TRBJ1-6; D might be TRBD1 (5 bases). The sample comprised PBMCs. This receptor was obtained from a woman between 45 and 60 years old with colorectal cancer. CDR3: CASSTQPGTDSPLHF. As DNA, the CDR3 is TGTGCCAGCAGCACGCAGCCCGGGACGGATTCACCCCTCCACTTT.